The TCR beta chain described here comes from a study of T cell responses to AZD1222 COVID-19 vaccine. In regard to this clone: Its specificity is not known.

Study findings and constraints: AZD1222 recipients seropositive at baseline numbered only five to seven. Females made up more of the donors, who were largely white British, and clonal diversity may have come out too low. CD4 TCRs linked to vaccination spanned spike, dominating at 160-218 and 743-854.

The CDR3 extends over 14 amino acids. The V end was cut by 0 bases, the J end by 2 bases, with 4 bases between. Germline V lookup: CDR1 MGHRA, CDR2 YSYEKL. Sequencing used immunoSEQ multiplex PCR; TCRdb keeps in-frame clones, though not all of them. The sample has 80,000 to 100,000 clones, around 88% seen once. The sample consisted of peripheral blood, taken on day 0 of MenACWY control vaccination. The chain links TRBV4-1 to TRBJ2-2; no clear D. The clonotype was recovered from an adult in good health. CDR3 amino acids: CASSQDGNTGELFF. CDR3 DNA: TGCGCCAGCAGCCAAGATGGAAACACCGGGGAGCTGTTTTTT.